These 9 T cell receptor beta chains were all obtained from the same sample, sequenced in a study of human T cells and chemical hapten exposure. Indicated time point: healthy volunteer bleed at 2 weeks. Extraction of total RNA was performed on unfractionated whole blood. TCRdb re-derived calls from the RACE reads in MiXCR, one entry per CDR3 protein. The table includes 100,000 to 150,000 distinct CDR3 sequences, around 8.2% detected once. Sequencing was carried out using whole blood. These receptors were taken from a male donor in good health. Some clones in this sample may be carry-over from other donors' samples.

This clonotype was counted a few times. The chain recombines TRBV25-1 with TRBJ2-7; D gene unclear. The V end lost 8 bases, the J end lost 2 bases, and 10 bases lay between the germline ends. The CDR3 totals 12 residues. Germline loops: CDR1 MGHDK, CDR2 SYGVNS. CDR3 residues: CASSPQTYEQYF. The CDR3 DNA reads TGTGCCAGCTCTCCCCAGACCTACGAGCAGTACTTC.

By frequency in the sample, this clonotype is medium-sized. The CDR3 DNA is TGCAGTGCTAGGGGGGACAGGGACTACGAGCAGTACTTC. Protein product: CSARGDRDYEQYF. The V gene is TRBV20-1, the J gene TRBJ2-7, with TRBD1 matching 9 bases. This CDR3 comprises 13 residues. The trim removed 3 bases at V and 3 bases at J, leaving 3 bases unmatched. Germline CDR1 DFQATT, CDR2 SNEGSKA (reference sequence).

This clonotype has at least ten counts. V usage is TRBV4-1 and J usage is TRBJ2-4; possible D gene TRBD2, 5 bases. V was cut by 0 bases and J by 13 bases, with 7 bases left in between. The germline V gene encodes CDR1 MGHRA and CDR2 YSYEKL. The CDR3 is made up of 11 amino acids. This chain's CDR3 is CASSQEREQYF. CDR3 nucleotide sequence: TGCGCCAGCAGCCAAGAGAGGGAGCAGTACTTC.

The rearrangement uses TRBV10-3 and TRBJ2-1; no clear D gene. Germline loops: CDR1 ENHRY, CDR2 SYGVKD. Trimming pared 3 bases from V and 8 bases from J, leaving 8 bases between. CDR3 size: 12 residues. The CDR3 sequence is CAISDFGDEQFF. As DNA, the CDR3 is TGTGCCATCAGTGATTTTGGGGATGAGCAGTTCTTC.

This rearrangement joins TRBV6-1 to TRBJ1-1; 8 bases are a match to TRBD1. Germline V lookup: CDR1 MNHNS, CDR2 SASEGT. The CDR3 loop spans 14 amino acids. J was trimmed by 8 bases and V by 11 bases; bases with no gene match: 16. The CDR3 reads CAGGAPGQAGEAFF. The CDR3 nucleotides read TGTGCCGGTGGGGCTCCGGGACAGGCGGGGGAAGCTTTCTTT.

This clonotype was detected many times. The chain employs TRBV20-1 and TRBJ2-3; D perhaps matches TRBD1 (5 bases). This CDR3 has 13 residues. Germline lookup yields CDR1 DFQATT and CDR2 SNEGSKA (reference sequence). Trimming removed 4 bases from V and 6 bases from J, with 14 bases in between. CDR3: CSAMGPSWDTQYF. The CDR3 DNA reads TGCAGTGCTATGGGGCCTTCTTGGGATACGCAGTATTTT.

The V gene is TRBV6-6, the J gene TRBJ1-1; 8 nucleotides line up with TRBD1. CDR3 size: 16 residues. J lost 0 bases, V lost 5 bases, and 8 bases had no gene match. Germline loops: CDR1 MNHNY, CDR2 SVGAGI (reference sequence). CDR3 amino acids: CASSHPGTGMNTEAFF. CDR3 nucleotides: TGTGCCAGCAGTCATCCCGGGACAGGTATGAACACTGAAGCTTTCTTT.

The chain uses TRBV6-5 and TRBJ2-7; D perhaps matches TRBD1 (6 bases). CDR1 and CDR2 (germline): MNHEY, SVGAGI. The CDR3 is 13 residues long. The V end lost 6 bases, the J end lost 3 bases, and 12 bases lay between the germline ends. CDR3 nucleotides: TGTGCCAGCAGGGGGGCAGGGAGCTACGAGCAGTACTTC. Amino acid sequence: CASRGAGSYEQYF.

This clonotype was observed a few times. The genes are TRBV14 and TRBJ2-1; 8 bases are a match to TRBD2. The germline CDR1 and CDR2 sequences are SGHDN and FVKESK. The CDR3 covers 14 residues. V trimming: 4 bases; J trimming: 3 bases; junction bases outside the gene matches: 2. DNA of the CDR3: TGTGCCAGCAGCCGGCGGGAGGACTACAATGAGCAGTTCTTC. Translated, it gives CASSRREDYNEQFF.